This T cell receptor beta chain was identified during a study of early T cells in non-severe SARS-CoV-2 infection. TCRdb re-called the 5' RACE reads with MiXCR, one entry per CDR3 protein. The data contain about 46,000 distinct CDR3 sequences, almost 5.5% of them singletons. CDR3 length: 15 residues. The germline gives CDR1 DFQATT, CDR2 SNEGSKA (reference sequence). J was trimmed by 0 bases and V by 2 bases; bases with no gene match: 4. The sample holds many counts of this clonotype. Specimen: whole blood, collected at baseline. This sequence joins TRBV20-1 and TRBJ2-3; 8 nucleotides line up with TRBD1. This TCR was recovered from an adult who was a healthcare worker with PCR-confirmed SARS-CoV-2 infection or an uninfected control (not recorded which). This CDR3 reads CSARQGASSTDTQYF. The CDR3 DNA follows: TGCAGTGCTAGACAGGGGGCATCTAGCACAGATACGCAGTATTTT.